One sample yielded the 8 T cell receptor beta chains listed below, sequenced in a study of CD8 T cells in Susac syndrome. With random hexamers, reverse transcription was performed on about 0.5 to 1 ug of RNA. MiXCR, applied by TCRdb to the immunoSEQ multiplex PCR reads, yields one record per CDR3 protein. The sample lists some 300,000 distinct CDR3 sequences, approximately 89% occurring once. Sequencing used CD8+ T cells from PBMCs. The receptors here all came from a human donor with multiple sclerosis.

V usage is TRBV5-6 and J usage is TRBJ2-5; the match to TRBD2 covers 11 bases. The CDR3 has 23 amino acids. V lost 2 bases to trimming and J lost 3 bases; unmatched junction nucleotides: 27. Germline assignment: CDR1 SGHDT and CDR2 YYEEEE. As DNA, the CDR3 is TGTGCCAGCAGCTTTACTTCGGAGGAAGAGTACCACTTTAGCGGGAGGGGGGAAGAGACCCAGTACTTC. Amino acids: CASSFTSEEEYHFSGRGEETQYF.

This chain uses TRBV19 with TRBJ1-3; D is uncertain. The V end lost 11 bases, the J end lost 2 bases, and 13 bases lay between the germline ends. Germline lookup yields CDR1 LNHDA and CDR2 SQIVND (reference sequence). The CDR3 loop spans 13 amino acids. CDR3 amino acids: CAAQSLPGNTIYF. DNA of the CDR3: TGTGCCGCCCAATCTCTACCTGGAAACACCATATATTTT. Supplemented by reference TRBV19 and TRBJ1-3, the full variable domain reads DGGITQSPKYLFRKEGQNVTLSCEQNLNHDAMYWYRQDPGQGLRLIYYSQIVNDFQKGDIAEGYSVSREKKESFPLTVTSAQKNPTAFYLCAAQSLPGNTIYFGEGSWLTVV.

V gene TRBV4-3 combines with J gene TRBJ2-3, with 8 positions matching TRBD2. CDR1 and CDR2 (germline): LGHNA, YSLEER. The V gene end was trimmed by 2 bases and the J gene end by 1 base; junction bases not matched to a gene: 2. The CDR3 has 15 amino acids. CDR3 DNA: TGCGCCAGCAGCCAAACGACTAGCGGCACAGATACGCAGTATTTT. It specifies CASSQTTSGTDTQYF.

This chain connects TRBV5-1 to TRBJ2-1; TRBD2 matches 16 bases. Trimming at V came to 3 bases and at J to 8 bases, leaving 2 bases not matched to a gene. From germline, CDR1 is SGHRS and CDR2 YFSETQ. There are 15 residues in the CDR3. For the CDR3, the DNA is TGCGCCAGCAGCTACGGGACTAGCGGGAGGGATGAGCAGTTCTTC. Residues: CASSYGTSGRDEQFF.

This chain joins TRBV14 and TRBJ2-7; D not resolved. Trimming removed 3 bases at V and 3 bases at J, with 9 bases between. This CDR3 has 13 residues. Germline assignment: CDR1 SGHDN and CDR2 FVKESK. CDR3 nucleotide sequence: TGTGCCAGCAGCCATCCGCCCCACTACGAGCAGTACTTC. Residues: CASSHPPHYEQYF.

The rearrangement uses TRBV20-1 and TRBJ2-7; TRBD2 matches 7 bases. Germline V gene lookup returns CDR1 DFQATT and CDR2 SNEGSKA (reference sequence). CDR3 size: 16 residues. The V gene end was trimmed by 2 bases and the J gene end by 0 bases; junction bases not matched to a gene: 10. CDR3 sequence: CSARPPLLADSYEQYF. For the CDR3, the DNA is TGCAGTGCTAGACCCCCCTTGCTAGCGGACTCCTACGAGCAGTACTTC.

The chain combines TRBV5-1 with TRBJ2-1; D is perhaps TRBD1 or TRBD2 (6 bases each). CDR1 is SGHRS and CDR2 is YFSETQ in the germline V gene. The CDR3 contains 16 residues. V was shortened by 2 bases and J by 5 bases, with 17 bases between the two germline ends. The CDR3 DNA is TGCGCCAGCAGCTTTCGGGTAGGGGGGCCCAACAATGAGCAGTTCTTC. Its protein product is CASSFRVGGPNNEQFF.

This chain links TRBV20-1 with TRBJ1-5; 8 bases are a match to TRBD1. CDR1 is DFQATT and CDR2 is SNEGSKA in the germline V gene (reference sequence). This CDR3 region has 15 residues. Trimming cost V 0 bases and J 7 bases; bases outside gene matches: 8. This CDR3 reads CSARDLDRANQPQHF. CDR3 DNA: TGCAGTGCTAGAGATCTGGACAGGGCAAACCAGCCCCAGCATTTT.